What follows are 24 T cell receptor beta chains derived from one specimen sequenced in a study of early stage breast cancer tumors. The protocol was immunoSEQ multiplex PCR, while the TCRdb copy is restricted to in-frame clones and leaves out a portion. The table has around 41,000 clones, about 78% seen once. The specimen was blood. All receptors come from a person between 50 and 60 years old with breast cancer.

Here the CDR3 reads CASSSSGNYEQYF. Written as DNA, the CDR3 is TGTGCCAGCAGCTCTAGCGGGAACTACGAGCAGTACTTC. The gene calls are TRBV7-3 and TRBJ2-7, with TRBD2 matching 9 bases. The germline V gene encodes CDR1 SGHTA and CDR2 FQGTGA. J gave up 3 bases and V 4 bases, and 1 base lay outside the gene matches. The CDR3 covers 13 residues.

CDR3: CASSQPGLGYTF. The CDR3, as DNA: TGTGCCAGCAGCCAACCGGGATTGGGCTACACCTTC. This chain joins TRBV14 and TRBJ1-2; no clear D. Germline V gives CDR1 SGHDN, CDR2 FVKESK. The V gene lost 2 bases and the J gene lost 8 bases, with 9 bases spanning the gap. The CDR3 extends over 12 amino acids. The whole variable domain, remainder taken from reference TRBV14 and TRBJ1-2, is EAGVTQFPSHSVIEKGQTVTLRCDPISGHDNLYWYRRVMGKEIKFLLHFVKESKQDESGMPNNRFLAERTGGTYSTLKVQPAELEDSGVYFCASSQPGLGYTFGSGTRLTVV.

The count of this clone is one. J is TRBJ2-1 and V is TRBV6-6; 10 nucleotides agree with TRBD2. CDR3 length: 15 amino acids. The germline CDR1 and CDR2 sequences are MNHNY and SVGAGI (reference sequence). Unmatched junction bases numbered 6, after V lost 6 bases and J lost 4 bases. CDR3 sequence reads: CASSRLAGPYNEQFF. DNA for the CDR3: TGTGCCAGCAGCAGACTAGCGGGCCCATACAATGAGCAGTTCTTC.

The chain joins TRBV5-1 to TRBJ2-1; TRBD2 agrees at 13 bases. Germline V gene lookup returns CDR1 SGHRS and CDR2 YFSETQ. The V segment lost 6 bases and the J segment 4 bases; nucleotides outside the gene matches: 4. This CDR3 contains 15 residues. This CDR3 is CASTTSGGGYNEQFF. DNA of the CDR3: TGCGCCAGCACCACTAGCGGGGGGGGGTACAATGAGCAGTTCTTC.

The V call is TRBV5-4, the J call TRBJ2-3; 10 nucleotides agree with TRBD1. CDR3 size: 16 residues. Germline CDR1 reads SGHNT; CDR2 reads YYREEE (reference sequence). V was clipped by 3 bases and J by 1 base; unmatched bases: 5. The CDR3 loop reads CASSWGQGSGTDTQYF. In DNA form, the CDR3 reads TGTGCCAGCAGCTGGGGACAGGGGAGCGGCACAGATACGCAGTATTTT.

CDR3 amino acids: CASSSLAGGTDTQYF. CDR3 bases: TGTGCCAGCAGCTCTCTAGCGGGGGGCACAGATACGCAGTATTTT. This chain links TRBV7-8 with TRBJ2-3; 10 bases are a match to TRBD2. Trimming cost V 4 bases and J 1 base; bases outside gene matches: 2. This CDR3 has 15 residues. The germline CDR1 and CDR2 sequences are SGHVS and FQNEAQ.

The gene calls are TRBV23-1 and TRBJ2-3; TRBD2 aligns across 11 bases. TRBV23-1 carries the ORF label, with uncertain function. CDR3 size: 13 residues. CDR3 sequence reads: CARVAGGGGTQYF. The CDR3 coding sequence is TGCGCTCGGGTAGCGGGAGGGGGGGGGACGCAGTATTTT.

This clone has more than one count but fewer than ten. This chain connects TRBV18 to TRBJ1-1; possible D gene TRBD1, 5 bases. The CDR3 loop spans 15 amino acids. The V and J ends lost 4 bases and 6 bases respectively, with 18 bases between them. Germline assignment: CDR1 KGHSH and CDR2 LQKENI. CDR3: CASSLKGGEGAEAFF. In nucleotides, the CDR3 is TGTGCCAGCTCACTTAAGGGAGGGGAGGGAGCTGAAGCTTTCTTT.

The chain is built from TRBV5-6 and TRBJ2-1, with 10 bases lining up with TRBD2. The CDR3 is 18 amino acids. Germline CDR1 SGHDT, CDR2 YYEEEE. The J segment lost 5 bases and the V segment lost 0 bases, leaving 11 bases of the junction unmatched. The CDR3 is CASSLAGAGGLSDNEQFF. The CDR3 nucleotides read TGTGCCAGCAGCTTGGCGGGAGCGGGAGGGCTTTCCGACAATGAGCAGTTCTTC.

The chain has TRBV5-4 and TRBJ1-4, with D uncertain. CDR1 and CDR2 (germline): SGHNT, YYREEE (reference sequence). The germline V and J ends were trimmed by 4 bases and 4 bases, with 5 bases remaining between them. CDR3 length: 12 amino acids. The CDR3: CASSRDNEKLFF. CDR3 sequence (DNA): TGTGCCAGCAGCCGCGATAATGAAAAACTGTTTTTT.

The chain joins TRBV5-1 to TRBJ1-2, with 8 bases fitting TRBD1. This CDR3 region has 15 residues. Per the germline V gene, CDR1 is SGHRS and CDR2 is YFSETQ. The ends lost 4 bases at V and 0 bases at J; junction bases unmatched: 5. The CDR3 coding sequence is TGCGCCAGCAGCGATCGACAGGGGTCTAACTATGGCTACACCTTC. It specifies CASSDRQGSNYGYTF.

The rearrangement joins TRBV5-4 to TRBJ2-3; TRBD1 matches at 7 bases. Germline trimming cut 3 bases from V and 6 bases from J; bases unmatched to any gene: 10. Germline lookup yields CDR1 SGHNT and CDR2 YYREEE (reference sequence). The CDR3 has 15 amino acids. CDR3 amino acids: CASSSGPSRGDTQYF. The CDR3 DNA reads TGTGCCAGCAGCTCCGGGCCCAGCAGGGGGGATACGCAGTATTTT.

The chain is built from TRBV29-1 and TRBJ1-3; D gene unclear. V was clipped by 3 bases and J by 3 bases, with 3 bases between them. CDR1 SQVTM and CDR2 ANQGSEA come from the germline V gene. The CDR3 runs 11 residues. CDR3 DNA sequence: TGCAGCGTTGACTTTGGAAACACCATATATTTT. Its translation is CSVDFGNTIYF.

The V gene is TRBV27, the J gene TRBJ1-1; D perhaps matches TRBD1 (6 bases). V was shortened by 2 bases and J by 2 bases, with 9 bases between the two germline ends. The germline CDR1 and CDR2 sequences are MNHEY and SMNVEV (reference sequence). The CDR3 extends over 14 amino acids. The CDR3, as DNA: TGTGCCAGCAGTTTAAGACAGGACAACACTGAAGCTTTCTTT. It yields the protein CASSLRQDNTEAFF.

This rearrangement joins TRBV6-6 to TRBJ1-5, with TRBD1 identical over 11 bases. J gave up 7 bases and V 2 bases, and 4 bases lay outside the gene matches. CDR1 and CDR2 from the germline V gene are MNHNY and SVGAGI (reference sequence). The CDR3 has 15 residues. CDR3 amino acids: CASSYGQGAGQPQHF. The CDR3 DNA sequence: TGTGCCAGCAGTTACGGACAGGGGGCAGGACAGCCCCAGCATTTT.

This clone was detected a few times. The DNA of the CDR3 is TGTGCCAGCAGCTTGGAGTCGGGGACAGGCCTGACCTACGAGCAGTACGTC. Protein: CASSLESGTGLTYEQYV. This chain connects TRBV5-5 to TRBJ2-7; 8 positions match TRBD1. This CDR3 is built from 17 residues. The trim removed 0 bases at V and 2 bases at J, leaving 10 bases unmatched. CDR1 is SGHKS and CDR2 is YYEKEE in the germline V gene (reference sequence).

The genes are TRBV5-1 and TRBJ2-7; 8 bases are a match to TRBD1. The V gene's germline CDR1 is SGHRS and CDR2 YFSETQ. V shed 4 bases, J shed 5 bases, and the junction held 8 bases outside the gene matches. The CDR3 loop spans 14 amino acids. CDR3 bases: TGCGCCAGCAGCCGGACAGGGAATGACGACGAGCAGTACGTC. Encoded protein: CASSRTGNDDEQYV.

CDR3 in amino acids: CASSLTGGIRKTQYF. In DNA, the CDR3 is TGTGCCAGCAGCTTGACAGGGGGCATTCGTAAGACCCAGTACTTC. This chain links TRBV7-2 with TRBJ2-5; 10 bases are shared with TRBD1. Trimming removed 3 bases from V and 6 bases from J; junction bases left unmatched: 7. Germline loops: CDR1 SGHTA, CDR2 FQGNSA. The CDR3 runs to 15 residues.

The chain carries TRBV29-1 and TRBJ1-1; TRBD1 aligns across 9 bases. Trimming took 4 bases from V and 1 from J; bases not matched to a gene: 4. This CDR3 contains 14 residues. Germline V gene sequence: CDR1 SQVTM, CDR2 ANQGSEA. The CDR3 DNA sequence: TGCAGCGTTGGGGGACAGGGTGGGAACACTGAAGCTTTCTTT. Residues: CSVGGQGGNTEAFF.

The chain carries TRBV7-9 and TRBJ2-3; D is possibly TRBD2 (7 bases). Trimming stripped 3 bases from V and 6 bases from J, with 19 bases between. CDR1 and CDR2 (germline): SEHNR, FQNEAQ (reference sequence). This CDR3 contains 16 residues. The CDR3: CASSLSLGGGPDTQYF. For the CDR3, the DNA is TGTGCCAGCAGCTTGTCGCTAGGGGGAGGGCCCGATACGCAGTATTTT.

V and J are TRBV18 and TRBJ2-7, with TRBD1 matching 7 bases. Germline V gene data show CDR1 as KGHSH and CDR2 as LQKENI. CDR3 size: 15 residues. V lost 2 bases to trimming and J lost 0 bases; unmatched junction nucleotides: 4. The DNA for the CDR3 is TGTGCCAGCTCACCATTGGGGGACAGCTCCTACGAGCAGTACTTC. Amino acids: CASSPLGDSSYEQYF. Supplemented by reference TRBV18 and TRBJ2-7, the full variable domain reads NAGVMQNPRHLVRRRGQEARLRCSPMKGHSHVYWYRQLPEEGLKFMVYLQKENIIDESGMPKERFSAEFPKEGPSILRIQQVVRGDSAAYFCASSPLGDSSYEQYFGPGTRLTVT.

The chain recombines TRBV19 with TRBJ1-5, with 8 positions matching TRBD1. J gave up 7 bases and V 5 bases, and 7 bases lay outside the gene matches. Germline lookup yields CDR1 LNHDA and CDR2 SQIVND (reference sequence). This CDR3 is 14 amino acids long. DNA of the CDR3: TGTGCCAGTAGTTCAGGACAGGGCCAACAGCCCCAGCATTTT. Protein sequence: CASSSGQGQQPQHF.

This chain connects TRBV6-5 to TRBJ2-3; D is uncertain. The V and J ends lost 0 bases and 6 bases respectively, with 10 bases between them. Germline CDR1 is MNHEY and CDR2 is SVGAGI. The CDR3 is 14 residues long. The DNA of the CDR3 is TGTGCCAGCAGTTACTCAGGTAGCCCGGATACGCAGTATTTT. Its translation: CASSYSGSPDTQYF.

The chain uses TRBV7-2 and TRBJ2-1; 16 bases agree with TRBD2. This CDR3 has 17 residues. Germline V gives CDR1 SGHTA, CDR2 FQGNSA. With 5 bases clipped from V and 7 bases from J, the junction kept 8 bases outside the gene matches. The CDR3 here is CASSPGTSGGAGNEQFF. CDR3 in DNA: TGTGCCAGCAGCCCCGGGACTAGCGGGGGGGCGGGAAATGAGCAGTTCTTC. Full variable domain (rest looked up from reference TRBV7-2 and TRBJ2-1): GAGVSQSPSNKVTEKGKDVELRCDPISGHTALYWYRQSLGQGLEFLIYFQGNSAPDKSGLPSDRFSAERTGGSVSTLTIQRTQQEDSAVYLCASSPGTSGGAGNEQFFGPGTRLTVL.